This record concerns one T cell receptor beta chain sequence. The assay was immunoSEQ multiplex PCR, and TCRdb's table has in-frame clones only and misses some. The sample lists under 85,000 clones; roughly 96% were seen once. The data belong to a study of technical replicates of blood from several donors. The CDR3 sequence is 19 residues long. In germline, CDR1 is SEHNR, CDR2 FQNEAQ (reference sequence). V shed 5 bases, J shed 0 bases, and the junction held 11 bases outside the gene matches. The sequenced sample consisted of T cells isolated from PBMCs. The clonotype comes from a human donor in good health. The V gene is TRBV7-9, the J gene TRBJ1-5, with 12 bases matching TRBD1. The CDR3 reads CASSLGTGGSVNSNQPQHF. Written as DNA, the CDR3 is TGTGCCAGCAGCCTGGGGACAGGGGGCTCGGTAAATAGCAATCAGCCCCAGCATTTT.